These T cell receptor beta chains were read from a single sample in a study of blood T cell repertoires in COVID-19. Some clones are missing from TCRdb's copy, which holds only in-frame ones; the method was immunoSEQ multiplex PCR. This table holds roughly 150,000 clones, around 85% found once. The sample was peripheral blood. The receptors stem from an elderly woman with COVID-19, enrolled during active disease. Each CDR3 is given with its conserved first and last residue. Fields, in order: V gene, J gene, clone size, D gene, CDR3 DNA, CDR3 protein. D genes are given only for firm matches. Not every row has a clone size; where given, it reads once, few, many or a size class.

>TRBV29-1|TRBJ2-3|once|-
TGCAGCGTTGACCTTGCGCGGTACACAGATACGCAGTATTTT
CSVDLARYTDTQYF
>TRBV7-2|TRBJ1-1|-|-
TGTGCCAGCAGCTTATCGACGGGTCGGATGAACACTGAAGCTTTCTTT
CASSLSTGRMNTEAFF
>TRBV21-1|TRBJ2-1|-|-
TGTGCCAGCAGCAAAGCTGATAGCGGGGATCCATCCACCTCCTACAATGAGCAGTTCTTC
CASSKADSGDPSTSYNEQFF
>TRBV7-8|TRBJ2-3|once|-
TGTGCCAGCAGCGCCTATATACCTCGGCGGGAAGGTACAGATACGCAGTATTTT
CASSAYIPRREGTDTQYF
>TRBV3-1/TRBV3-2|TRBJ2-1|-|TRBD1
TGTGCCAGCGGAACAGGGGTCACCTACAATGAGCAGTTCTTC
CASGTGVTYNEQFF
>TRBV18|TRBJ1-1|-|-
TGTGCCAGCTCGCGGGGAGGTGAAGCTTTCTTT
CASSRGGEAFF
>TRBV6-5|TRBJ2-5|-|TRBD2
TGTGCCAGCAGGATGGGACTAGGGAAAGAGACCCAGTACTTC
CASRMGLGKETQYF
>TRBV21-1|TRBJ2-2|few|-
TGTGCCAGCAGCAAAGCGCTCAGGGCCGAACCGACCGGGGAGCTGTTTTTT
CASSKALRAEPTGELFF
>TRBV5-5|TRBJ1-5|-|-
TGTGCCAGCAGCTCGGACATCTATCAGCCCCAGCATTTT
CASSSDIYQPQHF
>TRBV7-3|TRBJ2-1|-|TRBD2
TGTGCCAGCAGCCCTTGGGCCGGGACTAGAGGGAATGAGCAGTTCTTC
CASSPWAGTRGNEQFF
>TRBV3-1/TRBV3-2|TRBJ1-1|-|-
TGTGCCAGCAGCCAAGACAGGGACAAAGCTTTCTTT
CASSQDRDKAFF
>TRBV5-6|TRBJ2-5|-|-
TGTGCCAGCAGCTTGGGCCAGTCCGAGACCCAGTACTTC
CASSLGQSETQYF
>TRBV4-1|TRBJ2-1|-|-
TGCGCCAGCAGCCGCGTACGGGTAGCGGAGACCCTCCTTGAGCAGTTCTTC
CASSRVRVAETLLEQFF